This T cell receptor (beta chain) comes out of a study of shared clonotypes between healthy human individuals. Regarding the study as a whole: Naive subsets tended to show greater estimated richness than memory subsets. Limited genetic and exposure-history diversity came from having few donors. Naive CD4 clonotypes overlapped across a few donors at approximately 5%.

There are 14 residues in the CDR3. The V end lost 4 bases, the J end lost 2 bases, and 9 bases lay between the germline ends. The germline gives CDR1 MGHRA, CDR2 YSYEKL. This clone came up a few times. Its antigen is unidentified. Researchers ran the assay at a deep level. Produced via immunoSEQ multiplex PCR; TCRdb's table is partial and in-frame only. The table includes about 2 million clones, around 96% detected once. CD45RO-negative, CCR7-selected cells formed the naive CD8 fraction, which excluded terminally differentiated effector memory CD45RA+ cells. The TCR sequence derives from a man aged 18 to 35 in good health. What was sequenced was naive CD8+ T cells sorted from blood. The chain is built from TRBV4-1 and TRBJ1-5; D is undetermined. The CDR3 protein is CASSPGWGNQPQHF. The DNA for the CDR3 is TGCGCCAGCAGCCCCGGATGGGGCAATCAGCCCCAGCATTTT.